This T cell receptor (beta chain) was identified in a study of cytomegalovirus exposure and HLA in healthy donors. General study findings and limits: Cytomegalovirus status, reportedly, was diagnosed with high specificity and sensitivity by the classifier. In vitro confirmation showed three CMV-associated chains to be CMV antigen specific.

Remarks on this clone: As yet, its antigen is unknown.

The CDR3 totals 18 residues. Germline assignment: CDR1 SGDLS and CDR2 YYNGEE. The V gene lost 0 bases and the J gene lost 0 bases, with 13 bases spanning the gap. Profiling relied on immunoSEQ multiplex PCR, and the TCRdb table lists in-frame clones only, not all of them. The sample includes nearly 110,000 clones, 88% of them seen just once. The J gene is TRBJ2-6, the V gene TRBV9; weak D call: TRBD1 (6 bases). The TCR was taken from a woman between 18 and 29 years old in good health and CMV-seropositive. Material for sequencing was PBMCs. CDR3 coding DNA: TGTGCCAGCAGCGTAGGTCCAGGGGTCAGCTCTGGGGCCAACGTCCTGACTTTC. Its protein product is CASSVGPGVSSGANVLTF.